This T cell receptor beta chain was profiled in a study of blood T cells in healthy people across ages. Whole-study results and caveats: Strongly correlated with naive T cell percentage was TCR beta diversity.

Each donor gave around 9.3 milliliters of peripheral blood. Of note for this clonotype: Its antigen remains unidentified.

For the second PCR, which ran for 7 to 11 cycles, a sample-barcoded 5' primer and a J-beta primer mix were used. Tagging of each cDNA molecule was performed by a template-switch adaptor with 12 random nucleotides. TCRdb re-derived calls from the 5' RACE reads in MiXCR, one entry per CDR3 protein. The sample includes about 1.4 million distinct CDR3 sequences, 55% to 75% of them seen just once. The CDR3 runs 14 residues. After removal of 4 bases from V and 1 base from J, the junction contained 0 bases not matched to a gene. Germline CDR1 and CDR2: ENHRY and SYGVKD. The chain links TRBV10-3 to TRBJ2-7; TRBD2 agrees at 11 bases. This TCR was sampled from a man aged 18 to 35 in good health. Specimen: blood. The CDR3 reads CAISASGGSYEQYF. The CDR3 DNA is TGTGCCATCAGTGCTAGCGGGGGGTCCTACGAGCAGTACTTC.